This T cell receptor (beta chain) appears in the sequencing data of a study of control samples from healthy donors and cancer patients. Sequencing used immunoSEQ multiplex PCR; TCRdb keeps in-frame clones, though not all of them. The profile shows fewer than 200,000 clones, approximately 86% of them singletons. The germline V gene encodes CDR1 MNHEY and CDR2 SMNVEV (reference sequence). V was shortened by 7 bases and J by 2 bases, with 17 bases between the two germline ends. The CDR3 extends over 15 amino acids. Material: blood. This rearrangement joins TRBV27 to TRBJ1-2; a possible D gene is TRBD1 (6 bases). The origin of this receptor is a woman in her 30s in good health. CDR3 protein: CASNPMAGANYGYTF. Written as DNA, the CDR3 is TGTGCCAGCAACCCGATGGCAGGGGCAAACTATGGCTACACCTTC.